The 17 T cell receptor beta chains below were found in one sample sequenced in a study of blood T cell repertoires in COVID-19. Repertoires were generated with immunoSEQ multiplex PCR, while TCRdb's copy carries only in-frame clones and drops some. In the table there are under 450,000 clones, 70% to 90% of which are singletons. The material sequenced was PBMCs or T cells enriched from blood (not recorded which). These receptors came from a man in his thirties or forties who had recovered from COVID-19.

V and J are TRBV21-1 and TRBJ1-1. TRBV21-1 is reported as a pseudogene. The CDR3 sequence is 11 residues long. The CDR3 region is CASRGGTEAFF. The CDR3 DNA sequence: TGTGCCAGCAGGGGGGGCACTGAAGCTTTCTTT.

V gene TRBV15 combines with J gene TRBJ1-1; D is possibly TRBD1 (6 bases). Germline CDR1 reads LNHNV; CDR2 reads YYDKDF (reference sequence). This CDR3 is 14 amino acids long. V lost 5 bases, J lost 1 base, and 11 bases lay in between. The CDR3, as DNA: TGTGCCACCAGCCCGGGGGGCGAGAACACTGAAGCTTTCTTT. Translation gives CATSPGGENTEAFF.

V is TRBV10-2 and J is TRBJ1-2, with 12 positions matching TRBD1. The germline V gene encodes CDR1 WSHSY and CDR2 SAAADI. The CDR3 has 15 residues. J gave up 2 bases and V 6 bases, and 4 bases lay outside the gene matches. This chain's CDR3 is CASSVGQGANYGYTF. CDR3 DNA sequence: TGCGCCAGCAGCGTGGGACAGGGGGCGAACTATGGCTACACCTTC.

This clone was detected once. The genes are TRBV7-9 and TRBJ2-3; the D is unclear. The ends were cut back, 5 bases at V and 0 bases at J, with 12 bases in the middle. This CDR3 has 15 residues. Germline V CDR1 and CDR2: SEHNR, FQNEAQ (reference sequence). CDR3 DNA sequence: TGTGCCAGCAGCGCGACCTCGACTAGCACAGATACGCAGTATTTT. This gives the protein CASSATSTSTDTQYF.

The chain joins TRBV7-2 to TRBJ2-3; 13 bases line up with TRBD2. Trimming cost V 3 bases and J 4 bases; bases outside gene matches: 4. Germline CDR1 SGHTA, CDR2 FQGNSA. The CDR3 contains 16 residues. CDR3 in DNA: TGTGCCAGCAGCTTTGGACTAGCGGGGGACGCAGATACGCAGTATTTT. It translates to CASSFGLAGDADTQYF.

CDR3 nucleotide sequence: TGTGCCAGCAGCCGGGACAGGGCCCAATTTTCACCCCTCCACTTT. This codes for CASSRDRAQFSPLHF. The V gene is TRBV7-9, the J gene TRBJ1-6; TRBD1 matches at 9 bases. CDR1 is SEHNR and CDR2 is FQNEAQ in the germline V gene (reference sequence). This CDR3 contains 15 residues. Trimming removed 5 bases from V and 9 bases from J; junction bases left unmatched: 8.

In this sample, this clone turned up a few times. V and J are TRBV28 and TRBJ1-4, with 7 nucleotides matching TRBD1. The CDR3 totals 15 residues. With 5 bases clipped from V and 8 bases from J, the junction kept 11 bases outside the gene matches. Germline V lookup: CDR1 MDHEN, CDR2 SYDVKM. This chain's CDR3 is CASSPRQGLMEKLFF. CDR3 in DNA: TGTGCCAGCAGTCCTCGACAGGGTCTAATGGAAAAACTGTTTTTT.

The chain uses TRBV4-2 and TRBJ2-7; D is perhaps TRBD1 (6 bases). Germline V gives CDR1 LGHNA, CDR2 YNFKEQ. Trimming left V 1 base short and J 1 base short, with 8 bases between. This CDR3 spans 14 amino acids. The CDR3 here is CASSQGGQSYEQYF. For the CDR3, the DNA is TGTGCCAGCAGCCAAGGAGGACAGTCCTACGAGCAGTACTTC.

The rearrangement joins TRBV10-3 to TRBJ2-2; D ambiguous. Per the germline V gene, CDR1 is ENHRY and CDR2 is SYGVKD. Trimming took 0 bases from V and 5 from J, leaving 7 bases between them. This CDR3 has 14 residues. CDR3 protein: CAISESPPTGELFF. Written as DNA, the CDR3 is TGTGCCATCAGTGAGTCCCCCCCTACCGGGGAGCTGTTTTTT.

The V call is TRBV5-4, the J call TRBJ1-2; D may be TRBD1 (6 bases). V lost 4 bases and J 0 bases, leaving 16 bases between the germline ends. In germline, CDR1 is SGHNT, CDR2 YYREEE (reference sequence). The CDR3 length is 16 residues. CDR3 protein: CASSPGGRTANYGYTF. The DNA for the CDR3 is TGTGCCAGCAGCCCGGGGGGTAGGACAGCTAACTATGGCTACACCTTC.

This chain connects TRBV9 to TRBJ2-7, with TRBD1 matching 8 bases. Looked up from germline, CDR1 is SGDLS and CDR2 is YYNGEE. Trimming cost V 0 bases and J 7 bases; bases outside gene matches: 6. The CDR3 loop spans 14 amino acids. CDR3 DNA: TGTGCCAGCAGCGTAGGGACAGGGCCTTTTGAGCAGTACTTC. Translation: CASSVGTGPFEQYF.

The gene calls are TRBV30 and TRBJ1-2; TRBD1 matches at 7 bases. The germline gives CDR1 GTSNPN, CDR2 SVGIG (reference sequence). V lost 1 base to trimming and J lost 5 bases; unmatched junction nucleotides: 7. This CDR3 spans 14 amino acids. CDR3 coding DNA: TGTGCCTGGAGTGGGACAGGAAGGTTGTATGGCTACACCTTC. Amino acids: CAWSGTGRLYGYTF. The whole variable domain, filled in from reference TRBV30 and TRBJ1-2, reads SQTIHQWPATLVQPVGSPLSLECTVEGTSNPNLYWYRQAAGRGLQLLFYSVGIGQISSEVPQNLSASRPQDRQFILSSKKLLLSDSGFYLCAWSGTGRLYGYTFGSGTRLTVV.

The chain joins TRBV12-3 or TRBV12-4 to TRBJ1-2; TRBD1 might be the D (6 bases). The length of the CDR3 is 13 residues. V lost 5 bases and J 3 bases, leaving 10 bases between the germline ends. This CDR3 reads CASSRRTDYGYTF. The CDR3 DNA reads as TGTGCCAGCAGTCGACGGACAGACTATGGCTACACCTTC.

The chain uses TRBV10-1 and TRBJ2-1; 8 nucleotides align to TRBD2. Germline CDR1 is WNHNN and CDR2 is SYGVQD (reference sequence). V shed 7 bases, J shed 5 bases, and the junction held 7 bases outside the gene matches. This CDR3 region has 14 residues. In DNA form, the CDR3 reads TGCGCCAGCAAGGCAAGCGGGGGAAACAATGAGCAGTTCTTC. It yields the protein CASKASGGNNEQFF.

CDR3 amino acids: CASSLVEGALGYTF. CDR3 DNA sequence: TGTGCCAGCAGCTTAGTTGAGGGGGCGCTCGGCTACACCTTC. This chain joins TRBV7-8 and TRBJ1-2, with 7 nucleotides matching TRBD1. The germline gives CDR1 SGHVS, CDR2 FQNEAQ. After removal of 1 base from V and 8 bases from J, the junction contained 7 bases not matched to a gene. The CDR3 is 14 residues long.

This chain links TRBV7-9 with TRBJ2-1; the D gene is possibly TRBD1 (6 bases). Trimming took off 1 base at V and 2 bases at J, with 12 bases between the two ends. This CDR3 region has 16 residues. Germline CDR1 reads SEHNR; CDR2 reads FQNEAQ (reference sequence). CDR3: CASSLGQVWTYNEQFF. DNA of the CDR3: TGTGCCAGCAGCTTAGGACAGGTGTGGACCTACAATGAGCAGTTCTTC.

This chain joins TRBV5-1 and TRBJ2-5; possible D gene TRBD2, 7 bases. V was pared by 0 bases and J by 1 base, with 13 bases between. This CDR3 contains 16 residues. CDR1 is SGHRS and CDR2 is YFSETQ in the germline V gene. The CDR3, as DNA: TGCGCCAGCAGCTTGGCAGCCGGGGGGCTCCAAGAGACCCAGTACTTC. This gives the protein CASSLAAGGLQETQYF.